The 2 T cell receptor beta chains reported below all come from one sample, sequenced in a study of T cells in Graves' hyperthyroidism and ophthalmopathy. There were TCR beta CDR3 regions amplified from RNA transcripts. The HTBI primer set was used in a first-round RT-PCR of the TCR CDR3. TCRdb re-analysed the multiplex PCR reads in MiXCR, keeping a single row per CDR3 protein. The sample includes hundreds of thousands of distinct CDR3 sequences, 14% to 15% seen only once; the top ten take around 4.5%. Sequenced: blood. These receptors were collected from a woman aged 35 to 49 with Graves' ophthalmopathy.

In its sample, this clonotype was seen many times. The rearrangement links TRBV5-1 to TRBJ2-7, with D hard to call. This CDR3 comprises 14 residues. Trimming pared 4 bases from V and 3 bases from J, leaving 14 bases between. Per the germline V gene, CDR1 is SGHRS and CDR2 is YFSETQ. The CDR3 DNA is TGCGCCAGCAGCCCGACCCTGCTGGACTACGAGCAGTACTTC. Its protein is CASSPTLLDYEQYF.

The table lists this clonotype with many counts. The chain uses TRBV28 and TRBJ2-7, with D perhaps matching TRBD2 (7 bases). The CDR3 covers 16 residues. Germline lookup yields CDR1 MDHEN and CDR2 SYDVKM. With 6 bases removed from V and 2 bases from J, the gap between germline ends came to 20 bases. The CDR3 loop reads CASSWGRAGAPYEQYF. Here the CDR3 DNA reads TGTGCCAGCAGCTGGGGCAGGGCGGGGGCCCCCTACGAGCAGTACTTC.